Each of the 21 T cell receptor beta chains below was sequenced from the same sample in a study of siplizumab effects on memory and regulatory T cells. Using immunoSEQ multiplex PCR, the repertoire was profiled, and TCRdb retains in-frame clones only, with some absent. The sample has 100,000 to 110,000 clones; 75% to 95% are singletons. Sequences were obtained from CD4+ T cells sorted from blood. The receptors shown here come from a human donor in good health.

V usage is TRBV2 and J usage is TRBJ2-1, with 8 bases matching TRBD1. CDR1 is SNHLY, CDR2 FYNNEI, per germline. V shed 9 bases and J 6 bases; nucleotides not matched to a gene: 7. The CDR3 runs 13 residues. The CDR3 DNA is TGTGCCAGTACGGACAGGGTGGGCAATGAGCAGTTCTTC. Amino acid sequence: CASTDRVGNEQFF. The full variable domain, completed using reference TRBV2 and TRBJ2-1, is EPEVTQTPSHQVTQMGQEVILRCVPISNHLYFYWYRQILGQKVEFLVSFYNNEISEKSEIFDDQFSVERPDGSNFTLKIRSTKLEDSAMYFCASTDRVGNEQFFGPGTRLTVL.

The chain couples TRBV19 to TRBJ2-7, with 10 positions matching TRBD1. With 5 bases clipped from V and 11 bases from J, the junction kept 9 bases outside the gene matches. CDR1 LNHDA and CDR2 SQIVND come from the germline V gene (reference sequence). The length of the CDR3 is 13 residues. CDR3 loop: CASSPQGQGIKYF. CDR3 nucleotide sequence: TGTGCCAGTAGTCCCCAGGGACAGGGGATAAAGTACTTC.

The sample holds one count of this clone. DNA of the CDR3: TGTGCCAGCTCACCACGAACTCACCTAGCGGCCTACGAGCAGTACTTC. Translation: CASSPRTHLAAYEQYF. The V gene is TRBV18, the J gene TRBJ2-7; TRBD2 agrees at 7 bases. The V segment lost 1 base and the J segment 2 bases; nucleotides outside the gene matches: 8. Germline lookup yields CDR1 KGHSH and CDR2 LQKENI. The CDR3 is 16 residues long. The full variable domain, completed using reference TRBV18 and TRBJ2-7, is NAGVMQNPRHLVRRRGQEARLRCSPMKGHSHVYWYRQLPEEGLKFMVYLQKENIIDESGMPKERFSAEFPKEGPSILRIQQVVRGDSAAYFCASSPRTHLAAYEQYFGPGTRLTVT.

The J gene is TRBJ1-1, the V gene TRBV7-2; a possible D gene is TRBD1 (6 bases). V lost 3 bases, J lost 1 base, and 9 bases lay in between. The CDR3 has 14 amino acids. The V gene's germline CDR1 is SGHTA and CDR2 FQGNSA. CDR3 loop: CASSFQGPNTEAFF. The CDR3 coding sequence is TGTGCCAGCAGCTTTCAGGGGCCGAACACTGAAGCTTTCTTT.

CDR3 sequence (DNA): TGTGCCAGCAGCTTTCCAGGGGCGTCATCAGAGACCCAGTACTTC. Translated, it gives CASSFPGASSETQYF. This chain links TRBV5-4 with TRBJ2-5, with D perhaps TRBD1 (6 bases). The CDR3 is 15 residues long. The germline V gene has CDR1 SGHNT and CDR2 YYREEE (reference sequence). V was shortened by 2 bases and J by 4 bases, with 15 bases between the two germline ends.

The J gene is TRBJ2-5, the V gene TRBV5-6; D not resolved. The CDR3 length is 15 residues. Trimming shortened V by 2 bases and J by 7 bases, and 18 bases separated the two germline ends. Germline V lookup: CDR1 SGHDT, CDR2 YYEEEE. The DNA for the CDR3 is TGTGCCAGCAGCTTCCTCGGAGACCCGGGCGGGACCCAGTACTTC. Amino acids: CASSFLGDPGGTQYF.

This chain joins TRBV6-5 and TRBJ2-5; perhaps TRBD2 as D (5 bases). CDR1 is MNHEY, CDR2 SVGAGI, per germline. V lost 7 bases and J 5 bases, leaving 8 bases between the germline ends. There are 11 residues in the CDR3. CDR3 in DNA: TGTGCCAGCAACTCGGGGGAGACCCAGTACTTC. This translates into CASNSGETQYF.

The J gene is TRBJ2-7, the V gene TRBV6-1; tentative D call: TRBD1 (5 bases). The CDR3 is 13 residues long. Trimming took 6 bases from V and 2 from J, leaving 11 bases between them. CDR1 and CDR2 (germline): MNHNS, SASEGT. The CDR3 region is CASSLDRPYEQYF. In DNA form, the CDR3 reads TGTGCCAGCAGCCTAGACAGACCCTACGAGCAGTACTTC.

A single count supports this clone. This chain uses TRBV7-6 with TRBJ1-1, with D perhaps TRBD1 (6 bases). V lost 5 bases and J 2 bases, leaving 15 bases between the germline ends. The CDR3 is made up of 15 amino acids. CDR1 and CDR2 (germline): SGHVS, FNYEAQ. The CDR3 sequence is CASSPRGGRNTEAFF. In DNA, the CDR3 is TGTGCCAGCAGCCCTCGTGGGGGCCGAAACACTGAAGCTTTCTTT. The full variable domain, completed using reference TRBV7-6 and TRBJ1-1, is GAGVSQSPRYKVTKRGQDVALRCDPISGHVSLYWYRQALGQGPEFLTYFNYEAQQDKSGLPNDRFSAERPEGSISTLTIQRTEQRDSAMYRCASSPRGGRNTEAFFGQGTRLTVV.

This chain joins TRBV7-2 and TRBJ1-2, with TRBD1 as a possible D gene (5 bases). Per the germline V gene, CDR1 is SGHTA and CDR2 is FQGNSA. This CDR3 region has 15 residues. Trimming cost V 2 bases and J 6 bases, with 16 bases left between them. The CDR3 DNA reads as TGTGCCAGCAGCTTACTTGGGGCGGCTGTTAATGGCTACACCTTC. Translating gives CASSLLGAAVNGYTF.

The chain joins TRBV11-1 to TRBJ1-1; D is undetermined. Deletions cut 3 bases from V and 5 bases from J, with 13 bases between. The CDR3 covers 14 residues. Germline V gene sequence: CDR1 SGHAT, CDR2 FQDESV (reference sequence). In nucleotides, the CDR3 is TGTGCCAGCAGCTTCGCGGAAATTCGAACTGAAGCTTTCTTT. Translation: CASSFAEIRTEAFF.

The chain recombines TRBV19 with TRBJ1-2; weak D call: TRBD1 (5 bases). Between the trimmed V and J ends, which lost 5 bases and 8 bases, there was a span of 21 bases. Germline V lookup: CDR1 LNHDA, CDR2 SQIVND (reference sequence). The CDR3 loop spans 15 amino acids. The CDR3 sequence is CASSSPSGPQGGYTF. As DNA, the CDR3 is TGTGCCAGTAGTTCCCCAAGTGGGCCCCAGGGCGGCTACACCTTC.

The CDR3 sequence is CASSPRGGQPQHF. As DNA, the CDR3 is TGTGCCAGCAGCCCAAGGGGGGGCCAGCCCCAGCATTTT. The chain recombines TRBV7-3 with TRBJ1-5, with D possibly TRBD1 on 6 matching bases. The CDR3 is 13 residues long. Per germline, CDR1 SGHTA and CDR2 FQGTGA. Trimming removed 5 bases at V and 7 bases at J, with 12 bases between.

The V gene is TRBV9, the J gene TRBJ2-5; D is unresolved. Trimming left V 0 bases short and J 1 base short, with 4 bases between. The CDR3 totals 13 residues. Germline V gene lookup returns CDR1 SGDLS and CDR2 YYNGEE. The CDR3: CASSVGVQETQYF. CDR3 in DNA: TGTGCCAGCAGCGTAGGGGTCCAAGAGACCCAGTACTTC.

The CDR3 reads CASSLDRGSGTGGANVLTF. Written as DNA, the CDR3 is TGTGCCAGCAGCTTAGATCGGGGGAGCGGGACGGGCGGGGCCAACGTCCTGACTTTC. The chain is built from TRBV11-2 and TRBJ2-6, with 7 bases fitting TRBD2. The V segment lost 0 bases and the J segment 4 bases; nucleotides outside the gene matches: 12. Germline V gene lookup returns CDR1 SGHAT and CDR2 FQNNGV. The CDR3 has 19 amino acids.

The rearrangement uses TRBV5-5 and TRBJ2-7, with D tentatively TRBD1 (6 bases). Trimming removed 1 base from V and 4 bases from J, with 12 bases in between. The CDR3 has 14 residues. CDR1 and CDR2 from the germline V gene are SGHKS and YYEKEE (reference sequence). CDR3 protein: CASSLYQGSYEQYF. The CDR3 DNA follows: TGTGCCAGCAGCTTGTACCAGGGGAGTTACGAGCAGTACTTC.

The chain uses TRBV12-5 and TRBJ1-1, with no clear D. The germline gives CDR1 LGHNT, CDR2 FRNRAP. The CDR3 extends over 14 amino acids. V was shortened by 5 bases and J by 1 base, with 11 bases between the two germline ends. The CDR3 reads CASGLILGNTEAFF. Here the CDR3 DNA reads TGTGCTAGTGGTCTGATTCTGGGGAACACTGAAGCTTTCTTT.

V and J are TRBV25-1 and TRBJ2-2; D remains ambiguous. V dropped 4 bases and J dropped 7 bases, with 7 bases sitting between them. CDR3 length: 12 residues. The germline gives CDR1 MGHDK, CDR2 SYGVNS. The CDR3 sequence: CASSALFGELFF. DNA of the CDR3: TGTGCCAGCAGTGCTCTGTTCGGGGAGCTGTTTTTT.

The rearrangement links TRBV9 to TRBJ2-1; TRBD2 matches 8 bases. With 4 bases clipped from V and 2 bases from J, the junction kept 5 bases outside the gene matches. This CDR3 has 15 residues. Germline V gene sequence: CDR1 SGDLS, CDR2 YYNGEE. The CDR3 loop is CASSTGGAPYNEQFF. DNA for the CDR3: TGTGCCAGCAGCACCGGGGGGGCCCCCTACAATGAGCAGTTCTTC. Looking up the rest from reference TRBV9 and TRBJ2-1 gives the full variable domain: DSGVTQTPKHLITATGQRVTLRCSPRSGDLSVYWYQQSLDQGLQFLIQYYNGEERAKGNILERFSAQQFPDLHSELNLSSLELGDSALYFCASSTGGAPYNEQFFGPGTRLTVL.

The chain uses TRBV14 and TRBJ2-5; a possible D gene is TRBD1 (6 bases). This CDR3 has 14 residues. V dropped 5 bases and J dropped 1 base, with 11 bases sitting between them. Germline CDR1 is SGHDN and CDR2 is FVKESK. In DNA, the CDR3 is TGTGCCAGCAGCTTCCGACAGGTCCAAGAGACCCAGTACTTC. This gives the protein CASSFRQVQETQYF.

Only one count was recorded for this clone. This sequence joins TRBV19 and TRBJ2-5; D not certain. Trimming removed 5 bases from V and 4 bases from J, with 20 bases in between. This CDR3 region has 16 residues. Germline lookup yields CDR1 LNHDA and CDR2 SQIVND (reference sequence). The CDR3 DNA sequence: TGTGCCAGTAGTCCCCAGGATGGCAGGCTTGGAGAGACCCAGTACTTC. It translates to CASSPQDGRLGETQYF. Based on the CDR3 plus reference TRBV19 and TRBJ2-5, the full variable domain is DGGITQSPKYLFRKEGQNVTLSCEQNLNHDAMYWYRQDPGQGLRLIYYSQIVNDFQKGDIAEGYSVSREKKESFPLTVTSAQKNPTAFYLCASSPQDGRLGETQYFGPGTRLLVL.